This T cell receptor (beta chain) was sequenced for a study of cytomegalovirus exposure and HLA in healthy donors. Concerning this clone: The antigen is undetermined.

Findings and caveats of the study: At a 0.05 false discovery rate, a later analysis found around 17,000 TCR beta sequences to be associated with HLA alleles.

Trimming cost V 0 bases and J 7 bases, with 13 bases left between them. Germline CDR1 reads ENHRY; CDR2 reads SYGVKD. This CDR3 region has 15 residues. PCR amplification relied on 60 Vbeta primers (plus 13 Jbeta primers). Here immunoSEQ multiplex PCR was the method, and the copy in TCRdb shows in-frame clones only, minus some. This sample carries 150,000 or so clones, 77% of them seen once, and the ten largest clones take under 5%. The sequenced material came from PBMCs. The chain combines TRBV10-3 with TRBJ1-5, with a possible D match to TRBD1 (5 bases). This clonotype was sampled from a male donor in good health and CMV-seropositive. The CDR3 DNA sequence: TGTGCCATCAGTGAGTCGGGGGGGTTCGGCCAGCCCCAGCATTTT. It yields the protein CAISESGGFGQPQHF.